This TCR beta chain was captured by sequencing in a study of T cells in Graves' hyperthyroidism and ophthalmopathy. For the study at large: The initial diagnosis was the point when peripheral blood was collected, ahead of any treatment. Study outcomes and limitations: In the analysis, a 13 V-J model separated ophthalmopathy from stable hyperthyroidism. Among thyroid clonotypes expanded above 0.001, most also appeared in blood.

Patients were excluded because of uncontrolled infection, other autoimmune disease, pregnancy or lactation. This CDR3 is built from 13 residues. This clonotype was recorded at least ten times. The target antigen is unknown. Compared with germline, one end of the junction differs, possibly owing to a read error. The CDR3 regions of TCR beta were amplified from RNA transcripts. TCR CDR3 underwent first-round RT-PCR with the HTBI primer set. MiXCR, run by TCRdb on the multiplex PCR reads, gives a single entry per CDR3 protein. In the table there are around 500,000 distinct CDR3 sequences, approximately 16% of which are singletons.

The chain employs TRBV12-3 or TRBV12-4 and TRBJ2-3, with D unclear. The clonotype comes from a woman in her twenties or thirties with Graves' ophthalmopathy. The material sequenced was blood. In DNA form, the CDR3 reads TGTGCCAACAGTCCCTCGGGCACAGATACGCAGTATTTT. This sequence encodes CANSPSGTDTQYF.